This TCR beta chain derives from a study of blood T cell repertoires in COVID-19. Study overall: Acute and convalescent COVID-19 samples came from the United States, Italy and Spain. The analysed material was cDNA or gDNA that came from T cells, B-cell-depleted T cells, or PBMCs.

Participants were aged 18 to 89 years from 20 to 30 US areas. Trimming cost V 0 bases and J 8 bases, with 5 bases left between them. The CDR3 runs to 12 residues. Germline CDR1 is LGHNT and CDR2 is FRNRAP. In the original analysis: Estimation of nucleated cell counts was performed using reference gene primer amplification. TCRdb keeps only in-frame clones here, not all; method: immunoSEQ multiplex PCR. The DNA gave D and trimming, while V, J and clone size come from that table. Here the sample spans about 280,000 clones, about 87% being singletons. The clonotype was recovered from a woman aged 25 to 45 with acute COVID-19. V and J are TRBV12-5 and TRBJ2-1; no clear D gene. Sequencing was done on a sample of PBMCs or T cells enriched from blood (not recorded which). DNA for the CDR3: TGTGCTAGTGGTTTGGTAATCGATGAGCAGTTCTTC. It yields the protein CASGLVIDEQFF.